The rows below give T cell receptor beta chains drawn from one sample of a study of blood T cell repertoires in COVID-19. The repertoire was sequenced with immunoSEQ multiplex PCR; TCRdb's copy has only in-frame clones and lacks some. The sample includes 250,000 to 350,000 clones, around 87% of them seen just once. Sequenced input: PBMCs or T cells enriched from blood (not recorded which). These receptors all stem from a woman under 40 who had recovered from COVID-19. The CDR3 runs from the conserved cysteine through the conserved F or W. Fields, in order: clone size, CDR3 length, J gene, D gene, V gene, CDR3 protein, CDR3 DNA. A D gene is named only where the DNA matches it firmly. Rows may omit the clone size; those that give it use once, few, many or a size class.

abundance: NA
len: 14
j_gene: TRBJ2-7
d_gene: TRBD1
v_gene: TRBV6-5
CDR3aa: CASQTGLGIYEQYF
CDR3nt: TGTGCCAGCCAGACAGGGCTAGGGATCTACGAGCAGTACTTC

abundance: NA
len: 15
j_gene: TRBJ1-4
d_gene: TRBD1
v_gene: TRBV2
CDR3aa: CASSEQGQGVEKLFF
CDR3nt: TGTGCCAGCAGTGAACAAGGACAGGGTGTCGAAAAACTGTTTTTT

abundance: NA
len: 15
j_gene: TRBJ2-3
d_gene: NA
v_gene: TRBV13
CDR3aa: CASSLRASGTDTQYF
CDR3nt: TGTGCCAGCAGCTTACGAGCGTCGGGCACAGATACGCAGTATTTT

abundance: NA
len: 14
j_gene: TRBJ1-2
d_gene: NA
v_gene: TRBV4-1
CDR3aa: CASSQDPSLYGYTF
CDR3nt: TGCGCCAGCAGCCAAGATCCCTCACTCTATGGCTACACCTTC

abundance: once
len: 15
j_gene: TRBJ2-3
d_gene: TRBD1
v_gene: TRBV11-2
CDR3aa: CASSLGDSPTDTQYF
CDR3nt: TGTGCCAGCAGCTTAGGGGACAGCCCCACAGATACGCAGTATTTT

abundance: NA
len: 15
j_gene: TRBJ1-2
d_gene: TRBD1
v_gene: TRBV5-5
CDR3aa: CASSLAGGEQFGYTF
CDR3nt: TGTGCCAGCAGCTTAGCAGGGGGCGAACAGTTCGGCTACACCTTC

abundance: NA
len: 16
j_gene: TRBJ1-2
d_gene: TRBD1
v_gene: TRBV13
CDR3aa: CASSPKNRQGRDGYTF
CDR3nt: TGTGCCAGCAGCCCCAAAAATCGACAGGGGAGGGATGGCTACACCTTC

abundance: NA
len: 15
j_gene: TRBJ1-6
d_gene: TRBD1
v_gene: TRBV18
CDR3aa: CASSPGTGANSPLHF
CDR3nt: TGTGCCAGCTCACCCGGGACAGGGGCTAATTCACCCCTCCACTTT

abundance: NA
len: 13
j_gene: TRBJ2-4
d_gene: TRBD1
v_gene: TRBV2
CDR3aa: CASSVWQGDIQYF
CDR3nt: TGTGCCAGCAGCGTCTGGCAGGGGGACATTCAGTACTTC

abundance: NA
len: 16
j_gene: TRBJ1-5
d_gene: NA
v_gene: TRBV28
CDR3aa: CASSPPRQISNQPQHF
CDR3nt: TGTGCCAGCAGTCCGCCCCGACAAATTAGCAATCAGCCCCAGCATTTT

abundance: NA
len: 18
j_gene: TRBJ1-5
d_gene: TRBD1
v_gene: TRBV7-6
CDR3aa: CASSSFPPGQGLNQPQHF
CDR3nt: TGTGCCAGCAGCTCTTTTCCGCCGGGACAGGGCCTGAATCAGCCCCAGCATTTT

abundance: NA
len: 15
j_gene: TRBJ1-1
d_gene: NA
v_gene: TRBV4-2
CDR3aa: CASSANSQGASEAFF
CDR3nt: TGTGCCAGCAGCGCAAATAGTCAGGGCGCGTCTGAAGCTTTCTTT

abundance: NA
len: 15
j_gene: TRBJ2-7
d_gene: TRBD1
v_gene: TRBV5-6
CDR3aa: CASSFFGQGAHEQYF
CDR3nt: TGTGCCAGCAGCTTCTTCGGACAGGGGGCCCACGAGCAGTACTTC

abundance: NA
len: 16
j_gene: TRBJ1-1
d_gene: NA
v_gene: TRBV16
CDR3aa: CASSQSGAGRNTEAFF
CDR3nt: TGTGCCAGCAGCCAATCGGGGGCAGGGCGAAACACTGAAGCTTTCTTT

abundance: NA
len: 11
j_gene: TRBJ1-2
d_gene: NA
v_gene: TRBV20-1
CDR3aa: CSLLLAGGYTF
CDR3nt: TGCAGCCTCCTACTGGCAGGAGGCTACACCTTC

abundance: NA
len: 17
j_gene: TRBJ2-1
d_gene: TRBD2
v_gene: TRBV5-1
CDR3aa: CASSLGLAGGLYNEQFF
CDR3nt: TGCGCCAGCAGCTTGGGACTAGCGGGGGGGCTCTACAATGAGCAGTTCTTC

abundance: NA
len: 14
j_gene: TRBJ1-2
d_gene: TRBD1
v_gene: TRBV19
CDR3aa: CASQDRVGNYGYTF
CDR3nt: TGTGCCAGTCAGGACAGGGTGGGGAATTATGGCTACACCTTC

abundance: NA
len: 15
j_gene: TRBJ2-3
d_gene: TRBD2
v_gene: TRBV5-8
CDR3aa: CASSRLAGSTDTQYF
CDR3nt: TGTGCCAGCAGCCGTCTAGCGGGGAGCACAGATACGCAGTATTTT

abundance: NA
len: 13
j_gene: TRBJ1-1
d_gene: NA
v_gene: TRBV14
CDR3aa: CASSSGRNTEAFF
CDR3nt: TGTGCCAGCAGCTCGGGAAGGAACACTGAAGCTTTCTTT

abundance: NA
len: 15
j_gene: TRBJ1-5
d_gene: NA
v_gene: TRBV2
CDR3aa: CASSEMGPLNQPQHF
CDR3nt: TGTGCCAGCAGTGAAATGGGGCCGTTAAATCAGCCCCAGCATTTT

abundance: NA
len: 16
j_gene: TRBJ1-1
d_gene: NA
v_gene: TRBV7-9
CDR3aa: CASSSTVLGSLPEAFF
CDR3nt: TGTGCCAGCAGCTCGACCGTGTTGGGGAGTCTGCCTGAAGCTTTCTTT

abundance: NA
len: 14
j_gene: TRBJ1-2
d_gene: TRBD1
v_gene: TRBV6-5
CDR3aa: CASSPQGDGYGYTF
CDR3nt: TGTGCCAGCAGTCCCCAGGGGGACGGTTATGGCTACACCTTC

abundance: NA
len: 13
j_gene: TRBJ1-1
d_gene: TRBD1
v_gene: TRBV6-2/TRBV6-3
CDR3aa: CASSFNRDSEAFF
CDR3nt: TGTGCCAGCAGTTTTAACCGGGACAGCGAAGCTTTCTTT

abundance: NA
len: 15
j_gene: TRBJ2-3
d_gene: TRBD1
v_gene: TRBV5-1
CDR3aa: CASSPRDRGEDTQYF
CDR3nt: TGCGCCAGCAGCCCTCGGGACAGGGGAGAGGATACGCAGTATTTT

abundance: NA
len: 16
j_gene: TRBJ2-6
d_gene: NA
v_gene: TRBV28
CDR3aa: CASSLSLGGGANVLTF
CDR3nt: TGTGCCAGCAGTTTAAGTCTCGGCGGTGGGGCCAACGTCCTGACTTTC

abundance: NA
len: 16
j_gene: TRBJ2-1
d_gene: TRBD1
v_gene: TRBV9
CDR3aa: CASSVGWTGGYNEQFF
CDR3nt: TGTGCCAGCAGCGTAGGATGGACAGGGGGCTACAATGAGCAGTTCTTC

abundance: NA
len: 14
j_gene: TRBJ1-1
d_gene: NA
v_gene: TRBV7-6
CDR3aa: CASSLDQGRTEAFF
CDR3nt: TGTGCCAGCAGCTTAGATCAGGGGCGCACTGAAGCTTTCTTT

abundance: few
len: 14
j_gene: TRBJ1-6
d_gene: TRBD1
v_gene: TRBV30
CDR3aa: CAWCRDRVDSPLHF
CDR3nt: TGTGCCTGGTGCCGGGACAGGGTTGACTCACCCCTCCACTTT

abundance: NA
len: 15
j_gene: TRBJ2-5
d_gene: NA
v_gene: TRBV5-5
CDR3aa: CASSLSIGVQETQYF
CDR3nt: TGTGCCAGCAGCTTGTCAATCGGTGTCCAAGAGACCCAGTACTTC

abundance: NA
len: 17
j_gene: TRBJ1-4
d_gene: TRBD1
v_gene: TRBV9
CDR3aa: CASSAYRGQVANEKLFF
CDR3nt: TGTGCCAGCAGCGCCTACAGGGGGCAGGTGGCTAATGAAAAACTGTTTTTT

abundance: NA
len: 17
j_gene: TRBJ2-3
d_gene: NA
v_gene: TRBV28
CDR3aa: CASSLAPPGESTDTQYF
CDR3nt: TGTGCCAGCAGTTTAGCGCCCCCCGGGGAGAGCACAGATACGCAGTATTTT

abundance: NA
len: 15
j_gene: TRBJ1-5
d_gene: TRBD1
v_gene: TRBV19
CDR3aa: CASSIGDRGRQPQHF
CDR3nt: TGTGCCAGTAGTATTGGGGACAGGGGGCGTCAGCCCCAGCATTTT

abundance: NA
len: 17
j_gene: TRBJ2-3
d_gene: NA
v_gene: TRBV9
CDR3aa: CASSTRVGGVSTDTQYF
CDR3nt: TGTGCCAGCAGCACTAGGGTAGGCGGGGTTAGCACAGATACGCAGTATTTT

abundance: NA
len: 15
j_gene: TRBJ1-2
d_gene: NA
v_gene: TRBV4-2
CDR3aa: CASSPVGAPDYGYTF
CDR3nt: TGTGCCAGCAGCCCGGTGGGGGCTCCCGATTATGGCTACACCTTC

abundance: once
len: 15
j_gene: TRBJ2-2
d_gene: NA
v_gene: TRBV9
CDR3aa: CASSVMGQNTGELFF
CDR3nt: TGTGCCAGCAGCGTAATGGGACAGAACACCGGGGAGCTGTTTTTT

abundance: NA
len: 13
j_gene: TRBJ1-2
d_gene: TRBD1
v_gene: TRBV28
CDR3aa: CASSTQGAGGYTF
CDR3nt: TGTGCCAGCAGTACACAGGGGGCGGGAGGCTACACCTTC

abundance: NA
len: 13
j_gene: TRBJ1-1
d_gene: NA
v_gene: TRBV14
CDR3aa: CASSQYMNTEAFF
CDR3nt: TGTGCCAGCAGCCAGTATATGAACACTGAAGCTTTCTTT

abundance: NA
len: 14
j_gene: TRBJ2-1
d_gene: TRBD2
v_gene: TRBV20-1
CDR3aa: CSASKLAGEGEQFF
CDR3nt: TGCAGTGCTAGTAAACTAGCGGGGGAGGGTGAGCAGTTCTTC

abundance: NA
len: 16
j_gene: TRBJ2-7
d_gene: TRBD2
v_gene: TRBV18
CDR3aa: CASSPTGPAGRREQYF
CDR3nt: TGTGCCAGCTCACCAACCGGGCCAGCGGGGAGGCGGGAGCAGTACTTC

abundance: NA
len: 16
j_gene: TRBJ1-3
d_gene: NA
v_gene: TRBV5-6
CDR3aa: CASSLIGQGSGNTIYF
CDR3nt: TGTGCCAGCAGCTTGATCGGGCAGGGCTCTGGAAACACCATATATTTT

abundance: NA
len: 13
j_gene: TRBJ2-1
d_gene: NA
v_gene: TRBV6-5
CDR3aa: CATGGPDYNEQFF
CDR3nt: TGTGCCACCGGGGGGCCCGACTACAATGAGCAGTTCTTC

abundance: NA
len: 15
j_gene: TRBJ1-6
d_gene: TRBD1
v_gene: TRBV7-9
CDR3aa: CASSEQGAPNSPLHF
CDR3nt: TGTGCCAGCAGCGAACAGGGGGCGCCTAATTCACCCCTCCACTTT

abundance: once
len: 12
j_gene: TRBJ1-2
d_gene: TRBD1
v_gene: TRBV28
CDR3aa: CASSLDREGYTF
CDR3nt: TGTGCCAGCAGTTTAGACAGGGAAGGCTACACCTTC